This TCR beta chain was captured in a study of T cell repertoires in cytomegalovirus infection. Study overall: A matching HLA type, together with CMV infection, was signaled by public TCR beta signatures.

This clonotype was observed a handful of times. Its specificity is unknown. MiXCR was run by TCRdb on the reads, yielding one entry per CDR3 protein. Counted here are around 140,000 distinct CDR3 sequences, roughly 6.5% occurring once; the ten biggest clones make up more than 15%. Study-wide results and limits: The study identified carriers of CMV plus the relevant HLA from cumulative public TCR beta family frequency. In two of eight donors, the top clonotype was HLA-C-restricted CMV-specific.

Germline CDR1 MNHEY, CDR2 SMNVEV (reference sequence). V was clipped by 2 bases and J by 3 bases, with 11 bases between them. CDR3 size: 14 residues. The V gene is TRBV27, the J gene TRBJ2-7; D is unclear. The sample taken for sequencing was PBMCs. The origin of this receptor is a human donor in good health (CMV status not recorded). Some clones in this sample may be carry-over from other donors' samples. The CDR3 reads CASSLAVHLYEQYF. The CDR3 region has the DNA TGTGCCAGCAGTTTAGCGGTCCATCTCTACGAGCAGTACTTC.